A single sample is the source of the 26 T cell receptor beta chains below, sequenced in a study of beta chain features in type 1 diabetes. Isolated RNA was reverse transcribed in full, so expressed TCRB transcripts were sequenced. Generated by immunoSEQ multiplex PCR, the TCRdb table keeps only in-frame clones and is missing some. Here the sample spans roughly 290,000 clones, roughly 8% being singletons. The material sequenced was central memory CD4+ T cells from blood. Receptor source: a woman aged 18-29 years in good health.

This clone was seen more than once but under ten times. This specimen includes other DNA sequences encoding the same CDR3. V and J are TRBV29-1 and TRBJ2-6; 7 nucleotides line up with TRBD1. The CDR3 consists of 14 residues. After removal of 6 bases from V and 4 bases from J, the junction contained 6 bases not matched to a gene. Germline CDR1 and CDR2: SQVTM and ANQGSEA. The CDR3, as DNA: TGCAGCGTGGGTAAGGGGGCGGGGGCCAACGTCCTGACTTTC. Its protein product is CSVGKGAGANVLTF.

The CDR3 DNA sequence: TGTGCCAGCAGCGATGGACTAGCGGGAGGGCCCGGCACAGATACGCAGTATTTT. Its translation: CASSDGLAGGPGTDTQYF. The V call is TRBV9, the J call TRBJ2-3, with 15 positions matching TRBD2. This CDR3 region has 18 residues. The germline V gene has CDR1 SGDLS and CDR2 YYNGEE. The trim removed 3 bases at V and 1 base at J, leaving 6 bases unmatched.

This clone was picked up a small number of times. The gene calls are TRBV7-8 and TRBJ2-5, with 9 bases aligning to TRBD1. This CDR3 has 15 residues. The V segment lost 1 base and the J segment 5 bases; nucleotides outside the gene matches: 5. Per the germline V gene, CDR1 is SGHVS and CDR2 is FQNEAQ. CDR3 sequence reads: CASSLGGQGRETQYF. CDR3 bases: TGTGCCAGCAGCTTAGGGGGACAGGGAAGGGAGACCCAGTACTTC.

The chain uses TRBV5-1 and TRBJ2-5; D is perhaps TRBD1 (5 bases). CDR3 size: 14 residues. With 2 bases removed from V and 3 bases from J, the gap between germline ends came to 11 bases. CDR1 SGHRS and CDR2 YFSETQ come from the germline V gene. CDR3 loop: CASSFQGLEETQYF. CDR3 sequence (DNA): TGCGCCAGCAGCTTCCAGGGTCTCGAAGAGACCCAGTACTTC. Complete variable domain (other parts from reference TRBV5-1 and TRBJ2-5): KAGVTQTPRYLIKTRGQQVTLSCSPISGHRSVSWYQQTPGQGLQFLFEYFSETQRNKGNFPGRFSGRQFSNSRSEMNVSTLELGDSALYLCASSFQGLEETQYFGPGTRLLVL.

This clone was observed a few times. This chain joins TRBV9 and TRBJ2-3; D gene ambiguous. V lost 4 bases and J lost 4, with 13 bases in between. Germline CDR1 SGDLS, CDR2 YYNGEE. The CDR3 totals 14 residues. The CDR3 region is CASSPVRASDTQYF. The CDR3 DNA reads TGTGCCAGCAGCCCCGTTCGGGCTTCAGATACGCAGTATTTT.

V and J are TRBV19 and TRBJ2-5; possible D gene TRBD2, 5 bases. The CDR3 sequence is 14 residues long. The ends were cut back, 8 bases at V and 2 bases at J, with 15 bases in the middle. In germline, CDR1 is LNHDA, CDR2 SQIVND (reference sequence). The CDR3 spells CASAWAGGQETQYF. The CDR3 DNA is TGTGCCAGTGCATGGGCGGGCGGTCAAGAGACCCAGTACTTC. The full variable domain, its missing parts supplied by reference TRBV19 and TRBJ2-5, is DGGITQSPKYLFRKEGQNVTLSCEQNLNHDAMYWYRQDPGQGLRLIYYSQIVNDFQKGDIAEGYSVSREKKESFPLTVTSAQKNPTAFYLCASAWAGGQETQYFGPGTRLLVL.

Only a few counts were recorded for this clone. This chain connects TRBV28 to TRBJ1-1; TRBD1 is a possible D gene (5 bases). This CDR3 is built from 14 residues. Deletions cut 10 bases from V and 5 bases from J, with 20 bases between. Germline V CDR1 and CDR2: MDHEN, SYDVKM. CDR3 amino acids: CATHLGMGQTEAFF. For the CDR3, the DNA is TGTGCCACCCATTTAGGGATGGGGCAAACTGAAGCTTTCTTT.

In this sample, this clone turned up a few times. The chain joins TRBV7-2 to TRBJ2-2; D gene unclear. CDR1 is SGHTA, CDR2 FQGNSA, per germline. The V end lost 2 bases, the J end lost 2 bases, and 9 bases lay between the germline ends. CDR3 size: 15 residues. The CDR3 protein is CASSLIVPNTGELFF. CDR3 DNA sequence: TGTGCCAGCAGCTTAATCGTCCCAAACACCGGGGAGCTGTTTTTT.

The chain links TRBV27 to TRBJ2-2; D is possibly TRBD2 (5 bases). The germline V gene encodes CDR1 MNHEY and CDR2 SMNVEV (reference sequence). The CDR3 is 13 residues long. V was cut by 5 bases and J by 7 bases, with 11 bases left in between. CDR3 bases: TGTGCCAGCAGTGGAATACGGGGCGGGGAGCTGTTTTTT. Its translation: CASSGIRGGELFF.

The rearrangement joins TRBV28 to TRBJ1-5; the D is unclear. CDR1 and CDR2 from the germline V gene are MDHEN and SYDVKM. This CDR3 contains 13 residues. V dropped 4 bases and J dropped 3 bases, with 7 bases sitting between them. CDR3 DNA sequence: TGTGCCAGCAGTTGGCAGATCAATCAGCCCCAGCATTTT. Its protein product is CASSWQINQPQHF.

This clone was found a few times. The V call is TRBV11-1, the J call TRBJ2-5; D could derive from TRBD1 or TRBD2 (6 bases each). Trimming shortened V by 6 bases and J by 5 bases, and 16 bases separated the two germline ends. The germline V gene encodes CDR1 SGHAT and CDR2 FQDESV (reference sequence). The CDR3 loop spans 14 amino acids. In DNA form, the CDR3 reads TGTGCCAGCAGAGGGCTCGGGGGCGGTGAGACCCAGTACTTC. Translated, it gives CASRGLGGGETQYF.

This clone was counted a few times. The V and J genes are TRBV5-1 and TRBJ2-7; TRBD2 aligns across 8 bases. This CDR3 spans 13 amino acids. Trimming at V came to 4 bases and at J to 4 bases, leaving 4 bases not matched to a gene. CDR1 and CDR2 from the germline V gene are SGHRS and YFSETQ. The CDR3: CASSPGGGYEQYF. CDR3 nucleotides: TGCGCCAGCAGCCCGGGAGGGGGATACGAGCAGTACTTC.

The rearrangement joins TRBV18 to TRBJ2-7, with 9 bases matching TRBD1. CDR1 is KGHSH and CDR2 is LQKENI in the germline V gene. The V and J ends lost 6 bases and 6 bases, in that order; junction bases with no gene match: 9. CDR3 length equals 14 residues. This chain's CDR3 is CASSPGTGHREQYF. The CDR3 DNA follows: TGTGCCAGCTCGCCCGGGACAGGGCACCGCGAGCAGTACTTC.

This chain joins TRBV4-2 and TRBJ1-5, with 8 nucleotides matching TRBD1. CDR3 length: 15 residues. CDR1 is LGHNA and CDR2 is YNFKEQ in the germline V gene. Trimming at V came to 5 bases and at J to 1 base, leaving 4 bases not matched to a gene. The CDR3: CASSSDRASNQPQHF. Written as DNA, the CDR3 is TGTGCCAGCAGCTCGGACAGGGCGAGCAATCAGCCCCAGCATTTT.

The rearrangement links TRBV29-1 to TRBJ1-2, with no clear D. Trimming took off 5 bases at V and 3 bases at J, with 10 bases between the two ends. CDR3 length: 12 amino acids. Germline V CDR1 and CDR2: SQVTM, ANQGSEA. CDR3 protein: CSVYSGDYGYTF. CDR3 DNA sequence: TGCAGCGTTTACTCGGGCGACTATGGCTACACCTTC.

This clone was recorded many times. The V call is TRBV2, the J call TRBJ2-4; 9 bases fit TRBD1. CDR3 length equals 13 residues. CDR1 and CDR2 from the germline V gene are SNHLY and FYNNEI. V was pared by 7 bases and J by 5 bases, with 3 bases of the junction left unmatched. This CDR3 is CASNRDRENIQYF. The CDR3 DNA sequence: TGTGCCAGCAATAGGGACAGGGAAAACATTCAGTACTTC. Together with reference TRBV2 and TRBJ2-4, the CDR3 gives the full variable domain: EPEVTQTPSHQVTQMGQEVILRCVPISNHLYFYWYRQILGQKVEFLVSFYNNEISEKSEIFDDQFSVERPDGSNFTLKIRSTKLEDSAMYFCASNRDRENIQYFGAGTRLSVL.

This clone was observed a few times. The V and J genes are TRBV7-2 and TRBJ2-6, with 8 bases identical to TRBD2. Per germline, CDR1 SGHTA and CDR2 FQGNSA. The CDR3 is 19 amino acids. With V trimmed by 5 bases and J by 4 bases, 16 bases remained unmatched. Here the CDR3 DNA reads TGTGCCAGCAGCCAAGACGTTAGAGCGGGAGTTTCCGGGGCCAACGTCCTGACTTTC. This sequence encodes CASSQDVRAGVSGANVLTF.

This clone was counted between two and nine times. The rearrangement uses TRBV5-4 and TRBJ2-7; D is unresolved. Trimming took 0 bases from V and 3 from J, leaving 10 bases between them. The CDR3 length is 14 residues. Germline V CDR1 and CDR2: SGHNT, YYREEE (reference sequence). As DNA, the CDR3 is TGTGCCAGCAGCTTGGACCAAAGAAGCTACGAGCAGTACGTC. It yields the protein CASSLDQRSYEQYV.

This clone was counted only a few times. The chain joins TRBV29-1 to TRBJ2-3; 8 bases align to TRBD2. CDR3 length equals 14 residues. The germline CDR1 and CDR2 sequences are SQVTM and ANQGSEA. Trimming removed 5 bases from V and 2 bases from J; junction bases left unmatched: 6. The CDR3 DNA follows: TGCAGCGTTTCACTAGCGGAACTCACAGATACGCAGTATTTT. Translating it yields CSVSLAELTDTQYF.

This clone was counted between two and nine times. The genes are TRBV30 and TRBJ2-7, with TRBD2 matching over 7 bases. Looked up from germline, CDR1 is GTSNPN and CDR2 is SVGIG (reference sequence). The V gene end was trimmed by 1 base and the J gene end by 3 bases; junction bases not matched to a gene: 6. The CDR3 runs to 14 residues. Here the CDR3 DNA reads TGTGCCTGGAGTGCCGGACTAGAGGGCTACGAGCAGTACTTC. Translation gives CAWSAGLEGYEQYF.

This chain connects TRBV6-5 to TRBJ1-1, with D uncertain. V dropped 2 bases and J dropped 4 bases, with 8 bases sitting between them. Germline CDR1 MNHEY, CDR2 SVGAGI. CDR3 size: 13 residues. CDR3 sequence reads: CASSYTYGTEAFF. The CDR3 DNA reads as TGTGCCAGCAGTTACACCTATGGCACTGAAGCTTTCTTT.

This clone turned up a few times. The chain recombines TRBV5-6 with TRBJ1-2; D may be TRBD1 (6 bases). This CDR3 comprises 15 residues. Germline assignment: CDR1 SGHDT and CDR2 YYEEEE. V dropped 1 base and J dropped 4 bases, with 14 bases sitting between them. The CDR3 DNA reads TGTGCCAGCAGCTTGCTTCCTGAGGGGGGCTATGGCTACACCTTC. It codes for CASSLLPEGGYGYTF.

The sample holds a few counts of this clone. This sequence joins TRBV28 and TRBJ1-2; tentatively, D is TRBD1 (5 bases). The germline V gene has CDR1 MDHEN and CDR2 SYDVKM. The CDR3 contains 16 residues. Trimming removed 6 bases from V and 4 bases from J, with 21 bases in between. The CDR3 DNA is TGTGCCAGCAGGTCTCTCGGGCAGGGAGGCGGCTATGGCTACACCTTC. Its translation is CASRSLGQGGGYGYTF.

This sequence joins TRBV10-3 and TRBJ1-5; TRBD1 agrees at 8 bases. CDR1 and CDR2 from the germline V gene are ENHRY and SYGVKD. The CDR3 extends over 14 amino acids. V lost 2 bases and J lost 4; bases outside the gene matches: 1. The CDR3 protein is CAISEGTGNQPQHF. The CDR3 DNA follows: TGTGCCATCAGTGAGGGGACAGGTAATCAGCCCCAGCATTTT.

Only a few counts were recorded for this clone. The CDR3 sequence: CASSLALGTFQYF. As DNA, the CDR3 is TGTGCCAGCAGCTTAGCGCTAGGGACATTTCAGTATTTT. The V gene is TRBV7-8, the J gene TRBJ2-3; a possible D gene is TRBD1 (6 bases). Deletions cut 0 bases from V and 12 bases from J, with 13 bases between. The CDR3 is 13 residues long. Germline loops: CDR1 SGHVS, CDR2 FQNEAQ. Combining the CDR3 with reference TRBV7-8 and TRBJ2-3 gives the whole variable domain GAGVSQSPRYKVAKRGQDVALRCDPISGHVSLFWYQQALGQGPEFLTYFQNEAQLDKSGLPSDRFFAERPEGSVSTLKIQRTQQEDSAVYLCASSLALGTFQYFGPGTRLTVL.

V is TRBV14 and J is TRBJ2-5; D is possibly TRBD1 (6 bases). V lost 3 bases to trimming and J lost 1 base, with 12 bases between them. Germline-derived CDR1 and CDR2 are SGHDN and FVKESK. CDR3 size: 15 residues. CDR3 DNA: TGTGCCAGCAGCCACCAACAGGGACGCCAAGAGACCCAGTACTTC. Its translation: CASSHQQGRQETQYF.